This T cell receptor beta chain was captured by sequencing in a study of blood T cell repertoires in COVID-19. Clones were sequenced by immunoSEQ multiplex PCR, and TCRdb holds only the in-frame ones, with some missing. In the table there are over 55,000 clones, more than 80% of which are singletons. Germline loops: CDR1 SGHDT, CDR2 YYEEEE. CDR3 length equals 16 residues. V lost 0 bases and J lost 4; bases outside the gene matches: 5. The sequencing input was PBMCs or T cells enriched from blood (not recorded which). The J gene is TRBJ1-2, the V gene TRBV5-6; 11 bases map to TRBD1. The origin of this receptor is a middle-aged woman with acute COVID-19. CDR3 nucleotides: TGTGCCAGCAGCTTGGCCGGGACAGGGGGGTTCTATGGCTACACCTTC. Its protein product is CASSLAGTGGFYGYTF.